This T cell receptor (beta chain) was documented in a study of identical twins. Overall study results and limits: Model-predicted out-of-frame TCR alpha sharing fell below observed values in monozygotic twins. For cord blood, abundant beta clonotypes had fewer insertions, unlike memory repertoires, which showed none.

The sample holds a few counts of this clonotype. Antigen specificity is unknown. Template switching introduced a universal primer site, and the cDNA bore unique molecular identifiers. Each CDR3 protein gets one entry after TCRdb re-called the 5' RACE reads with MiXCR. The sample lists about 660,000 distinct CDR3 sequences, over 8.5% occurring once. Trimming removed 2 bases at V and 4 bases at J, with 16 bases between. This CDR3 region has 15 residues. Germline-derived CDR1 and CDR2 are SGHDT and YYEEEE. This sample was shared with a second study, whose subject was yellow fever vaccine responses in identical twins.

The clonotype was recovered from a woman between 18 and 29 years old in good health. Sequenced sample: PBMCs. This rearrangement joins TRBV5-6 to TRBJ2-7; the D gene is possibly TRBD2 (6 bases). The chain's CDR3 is CASSFPGTSNYEQYF. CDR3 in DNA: TGTGCCAGCAGCTTCCCGGGAACTAGCAATTACGAGCAGTACTTC.